This T cell receptor beta chain was sequenced in a study of response to subunit inactivated influenza vaccine. The study's findings and limits: The authors put forward the suggestion that each seasonal influenza vaccination may bring in only a limited number of new T cells.

Germline CDR1 is LGHNA and CDR2 is YSLEER. This CDR3 has 18 residues. V lost 1 base and J 4 bases, leaving 22 bases between the germline ends. This clonotype has just a few counts. Its antigen is still unknown. TCRdb processed the RT-PCR reads anew with MiXCR; each CDR3 protein has one entry. The repertoire holds under 500,000 distinct CDR3 sequences, approximately 11% seen once, with 9.5% to 15% in the top ten. The chain joins TRBV4-3 to TRBJ1-2, with D possibly being TRBD1 (5 bases). The specimen comprised PBMCs from blood, sampled roughly 45 days after vaccination. The receptor was derived from a man between 45 and 60 years old who received an inactivated influenza vaccine. The CDR3 nucleotides read TGCGCCAGCAGCCAAGGGGAATTCATAAGGGGAGGTGGCTATGGCTACACCTTC. Translation gives CASSQGEFIRGGGYGYTF.